A selection of T cell receptor beta chains follows, all from one sample in a study of T cell changes during pregnancy in multiple sclerosis. Repertoires were generated with immunoSEQ multiplex PCR, while TCRdb's copy carries only in-frame clones and drops some. In the table there are some 120,000 clones, 90% to 96% of which are singletons. The specimen comprised peripheral blood, sampled after pregnancy. The origin of the receptors is a female donor with multiple sclerosis, enrolled in a pregnancy study. Each CDR3 is given with its conserved first and last residue. D genes are given only for firm matches. Expanded clones are given a class, and other clones once, few, many or no size at all.

D gene	V gene	J gene	clone size	CDR3 protein	CDR3 DNA
NA	TRBV28	TRBJ1-2	NA	CASTPAQGTNYGYTF	TGTGCCAGCACCCCGGCCCAGGGGACTAACTATGGCTACACCTTC
NA	TRBV30	TRBJ1-3	NA	CAWSRDSGSGNTIYF	TGTGCCTGGTCCCGGGACTCAGGCTCTGGAAACACCATATATTTT
NA	TRBV28	TRBJ1-5	NA	CASSREPEQPQHF	TGTGCCAGCAGTAGGGAGCCCGAGCAGCCCCAGCATTTT
TRBD1	TRBV27	TRBJ2-7	NA	CASSPLGQGFSYEQYF	TGTGCCAGCAGTCCCCTGGGACAGGGGTTTTCCTACGAGCAGTACTTC
NA	TRBV7-2	TRBJ2-7	NA	CASSLRVGEQYF	TGTGCCAGCAGCCTCAGGGTAGGCGAGCAGTACTTC
NA	TRBV2	TRBJ2-3	NA	CASSEASSTDTQYF	TGTGCCAGCAGTGAAGCCTCTAGCACAGATACGCAGTATTTT
TRBD1	TRBV15	TRBJ2-7	NA	CATSSGTGYEQYF	TGTGCCACCAGCAGCGGGACAGGCTACGAGCAGTACTTC
NA	TRBV7-9	TRBJ2-1	many	CASSLERNEQFF	TGTGCCAGCAGCTTAGAGCGCAATGAGCAGTTCTTC
NA	TRBV19	TRBJ2-5	NA	CASSTLHRQGGPEETQYF	TGTGCCAGTAGTACCCTTCATCGACAGGGAGGTCCGGAAGAGACCCAGTACTTC
NA	TRBV5-1	TRBJ1-1	once	CASRTGGNTEAFF	TGCGCCAGCAGGACAGGCGGGAACACTGAAGCTTTCTTT
NA	TRBV2	TRBJ2-1	NA	CASSPWLTAHNEQFF	TGTGCCAGCAGTCCTTGGTTGACAGCACACAATGAGCAGTTCTTC
NA	TRBV5-1	TRBJ2-1	NA	CASSLGTGIQFF	TGCGCCAGCAGCTTGGGAACGGGTATCCAGTTCTTC
NA	TRBV12-2	TRBJ1-2	NA	CASRQSDTSGFGYTF	TGTGCAAGTCGCCAATCCGACACGAGCGGATTCGGCTACACCTTC
NA	TRBV6-6	TRBJ2-1	NA	CASSQIRDNEQFF	TGTGCCAGCAGCCAAATACGGGACAATGAGCAGTTCTTC
TRBD1	TRBV28	TRBJ2-5	NA	CASSLSGGETQYF	TGTGCCAGCAGTTTGTCAGGGGGCGAGACCCAGTACTTC
NA	TRBV19	TRBJ2-5	once	CASSATWGETQYF	TGTGCCAGTAGTGCGACATGGGGCGAGACCCAGTACTTC
TRBD2	TRBV19	TRBJ2-7	few	CASSYSGRGIYEQYF	TGTGCCAGTAGTTATAGCGGGAGAGGGATCTACGAGCAGTACTTC
TRBD1	TRBV29-1	TRBJ1-1	NA	CSVEGQGSTEAFF	TGCAGCGTTGAGGGACAGGGGAGCACTGAAGCTTTCTTT
TRBD1	TRBV2	TRBJ1-5	NA	CASSAPQGNSNQPQHF	TGTGCCAGCAGTGCACCACAGGGGAATAGCAATCAGCCCCAGCATTTT
TRBD2	TRBV5-1	TRBJ2-3	NA	CASSPKLAGGDTQYF	TGCGCCAGCAGCCCGAAACTAGCGGGAGGAGATACGCAGTATTTT
NA	TRBV19	TRBJ1-2	NA	CASSIGPGSYGYTF	TGTGCCAGTAGTATCGGGCCGGGATCCTATGGCTACACCTTC